This T cell receptor beta chain comes out of a study of graft-versus-host responses after intestinal transplantation. Germline CDR1 reads LGHNA; CDR2 reads YSLEER. The V and J ends lost 1 base and 0 bases, in that order; junction bases with no gene match: 17. The CDR3 contains 22 residues. On this clone itself: The antigen remains unidentified.

Libraries were prepared by immunoSEQ multiplex PCR; TCRdb keeps only in-frame clonotypes and omits some of them. This table holds about 64,000 clones, 90% to 95% found once. The clonotype was recovered from a human donor who was the organ donor for an intestinal transplant. V is TRBV4-3 and J is TRBJ2-3; 12 nucleotides align to TRBD1. Sequenced here: unstimulated CD8+ T cells sorted from spleen or lymph node cells, sampled before transplant. Written as DNA, the CDR3 is TGCGCCAGCAGCCAAGGGGGAAACCGGGACAGGGGGCGATCTACTAGCACAGATACGCAGTATTTT. This codes for CASSQGGNRDRGRSTSTDTQYF.